This T cell receptor (beta chain) appears in the sequencing data of a study of blood T cell repertoires in COVID-19. Study as a whole: Specimens from acute and convalescent COVID-19 originated in the United States, Italy and Spain. PBMCs, B-cell-depleted T cells, or T cells were the source of the cDNA or gDNA that made up the material.

How the authors handled the data: Estimation of nucleated cell counts was performed using reference gene primer amplification. Data came from immunoSEQ multiplex PCR; TCRdb stores just in-frame clones and leaves some out. V, J and clone size are those of that table, while D and trimming were read from the DNA. The sample holds roughly 390,000 clones, 85% seen once. This clone appeared a few times. The same CDR3 can be traced to other DNA sequences in this sample. Sequencing used peripheral blood. The sequence was obtained from a woman aged 18 to 35 with acute or convalescent COVID-19.

The CDR3 DNA reads TGTGCCAGCAGCTTGGACACATACGAGCAGTACTTC. As protein: CASSLDTYEQYF. J is TRBJ2-7 and V is TRBV5-4; no definite D call. The V gene lost 0 bases and the J gene lost 4 bases, with 5 bases spanning the gap. CDR1 is SGHNT and CDR2 is YYREEE in the germline V gene (reference sequence). This CDR3 comprises 12 residues.